A selection of T cell receptor beta chains follows, all from one sample in a study of long-term antiretroviral therapy in people with HIV. Sequencing used immunoSEQ multiplex PCR; TCRdb keeps in-frame clones, though not all of them. The profile shows 7,500 to 10,000 clones, approximately 78% of them singletons. This specimen consisted of unsorted PBMCs, obtained 0.7 years after starting antiretroviral therapy. The receptors were sampled from a man aged 40-49 years with HIV. The conserved cysteine and the conserved F or W are not part of the CDR3 here. The order of the fields is V gene, CDR3 protein.

TRBV7-2	ASSSGLAGGNIQY
TRBV29-1	SVEDVASGRIAGANVLT
TRBV28	ASRRREFSQPQH
TRBV4-3	ASSLGTGSNEQY
TRBV30	AWSGAASYEQY
TRBV7-6	ASSLGDTGYEQY
TRBV4-3	ASSQDEGKTQY
TRBV5-6	ASTRSFGTGRQETQY
TRBV11-1	ASSLLLAASEQY
TRBV28	ASSRILALSTDTQY
TRBV30	AWTVLNWDRSYEQY